The 13 T cell receptor beta chains below come from one sample, sequenced in a study of T cells after yellow fever vaccination. TCRdb reanalysed the 5' RACE reads using MiXCR and keeps one entry per CDR3 protein. Seen here are 150,000 to 200,000 distinct CDR3 sequences, roughly 11% observed once, and the top ten hold 35% to 40%. Sequenced material: CD8+ T cells sorted from PBMCs, taken 15 days after the yellow fever booster vaccination. The receptors stem from a man aged 18-30 years who received the YFV17D yellow fever vaccine.

This clonotype was seen only a few times. The J gene is TRBJ2-7, the V gene TRBV5-1; D not certain. Germline CDR1 SGHRS, CDR2 YFSETQ. Trimming took 0 bases from V and 5 from J, leaving 6 bases between them. The CDR3 contains 12 residues. CDR3 in DNA: TGCGCCAGCAGCTTGGCGTCGAACGAGCAGTACTTC. Translation: CASSLASNEQYF.

The chain recombines TRBV12-3 or TRBV12-4 with TRBJ2-1, with D perhaps matching TRBD1 (6 bases). Trimming pared 6 bases from V and 3 bases from J, leaving 15 bases between. The CDR3 has 15 amino acids. The CDR3 region has the DNA TGTGCCAGCAGAAGAGAAGGGGGTAGCTACAATGAGCAGTTCTTC. This gives the protein CASRREGGSYNEQFF.

CDR3 sequence: CASRPPPGHYRETQYF. In DNA, the CDR3 is TGTGCCAGCAGACCGCCGCCGGGACATTACAGGGAGACCCAGTACTTC. The rearrangement uses TRBV28 and TRBJ2-5; D might be TRBD1 (6 bases). The CDR3 length is 16 residues. Trimming pared 6 bases from V and 5 bases from J, leaving 22 bases between. CDR1 and CDR2 (germline): MDHEN, SYDVKM.

This chain connects TRBV7-6 to TRBJ2-2; TRBD1 is a possible D gene (5 bases). Trimming removed 5 bases from V and 2 bases from J, with 18 bases in between. This CDR3 region has 17 residues. Germline CDR1 and CDR2: SGHVS and FNYEAQ. CDR3 coding DNA: TGTGCCAGCAGCCCATCTCTCTGGGGCTACAACACCGGGGAGCTGTTTTTT. Translation: CASSPSLWGYNTGELFF. The full variable domain, its missing parts supplied by reference TRBV7-6 and TRBJ2-2, is GAGVSQSPRYKVTKRGQDVALRCDPISGHVSLYWYRQALGQGPEFLTYFNYEAQQDKSGLPNDRFSAERPEGSISTLTIQRTEQRDSAMYRCASSPSLWGYNTGELFFGEGSRLTVL.

The chain recombines TRBV19 with TRBJ2-3, with D possibly being TRBD2 (6 bases). The CDR3 runs to 16 residues. The germline V gene encodes CDR1 LNHDA and CDR2 SQIVND (reference sequence). The V and J ends lost 4 bases and 2 bases respectively, with 16 bases between them. This CDR3 reads CASSTIRDSDTDTQYF. The CDR3 nucleotides read TGTGCCAGTAGTACCATAAGGGACTCGGACACAGATACGCAGTATTTT.

This clonotype appeared a few times. The chain recombines TRBV25-1 with TRBJ1-2; D not resolved. Germline CDR1 reads MGHDK; CDR2 reads SYGVNS. This CDR3 region has 13 residues. Trimming took 4 bases from V and 6 from J, leaving 12 bases between them. CDR3 nucleotide sequence: TGTGCCAGCAGTGCGGGCCCCAGAGATGGCTACACCTTC. Protein: CASSAGPRDGYTF.

This clonotype has a handful of counts. The rearrangement uses TRBV11-2 and TRBJ2-7; 7 bases are a match to TRBD2. Germline lookup yields CDR1 SGHAT and CDR2 FQNNGV. V lost 2 bases to trimming and J lost 0 bases; unmatched junction nucleotides: 1. The CDR3 runs 14 residues. The CDR3 loop reads CASSLSGDSYEQYF. In DNA, the CDR3 is TGTGCCAGCAGCTTAAGCGGGGACTCCTACGAGCAGTACTTC. Together with reference TRBV11-2 and TRBJ2-7, the CDR3 gives the full variable domain: EAGVAQSPRYKIIEKRQSVAFWCNPISGHATLYWYQQILGQGPKLLIQFQNNGVVDDSQLPKDRFSAERLKGVDSTLKIQPAKLEDSAVYLCASSLSGDSYEQYFGPGTRLTVT.

This clonotype was counted a few times. The CDR3 nucleotides read TGCAGTGCTAGAGGTGGAACCCCGAGGAACACTGAAGCTTTCTTT. This translates into CSARGGTPRNTEAFF. The rearrangement links TRBV20-1 to TRBJ1-1; no reliable D call. This CDR3 has 15 amino acids. Germline V gene data show CDR1 as DFQATT and CDR2 as SNEGSKA (reference sequence). V dropped 1 base and J dropped 1 base, with 13 bases sitting between them.

About this clonotype itself: In this CDR3 the conserved last residue, phenylalanine or tryptophan, is missing, so a read error is likely. The DNA is left out, because the CDR3 cannot be placed on it with certainty; the CDR3 is given as TCRdb lists it. The CDR3 loop reads CASSPTPD. J is TRBJ2-1 and V is TRBV6-2 or TRBV6-3; the tabulated D call, TRBD1, remains unverified against the DNA. The CDR3 numbers 8 amino acids, ends counted. From germline, CDR1 is MNHEY and CDR2 SVGEGT.

This clonotype was recorded at least ten times. V usage is TRBV27 and J usage is TRBJ1-6, with D unclear. Germline CDR1 reads MNHEY; CDR2 reads SMNVEV (reference sequence). This CDR3 contains 14 residues. V lost 7 bases to trimming and J lost 6 bases, with 13 bases between them. CDR3 DNA sequence: TGTGCCAGCAAGCTTGGGGTCAGTAATTCACCCCTCCACTTT. Encoded protein: CASKLGVSNSPLHF.

This clonotype came up many times. This rearrangement joins TRBV4-1 to TRBJ2-7; TRBD1 matches at 7 bases. Germline loops: CDR1 MGHRA, CDR2 YSYEKL. The CDR3 contains 15 residues. J was trimmed by 5 bases and V by 4 bases; bases with no gene match: 11. CDR3 loop: CASSPIRQGNHEQYF. In DNA form, the CDR3 reads TGCGCCAGCAGCCCGATCAGACAGGGTAACCACGAGCAGTACTTC.

The V call is TRBV20-1, the J call TRBJ2-1, with no clear D. This CDR3 contains 15 residues. The germline V gene encodes CDR1 DFQATT and CDR2 SNEGSKA (reference sequence). V lost 3 bases and J lost 5, with 17 bases in between. The CDR3 DNA sequence: TGCAGTGCTAGTATTGGTGTCGCGCGCGACAATGAGCAGTTCTTC. Its translation is CSASIGVARDNEQFF.

This rearrangement joins TRBV6-6 to TRBJ2-7; unclear D gene. Germline assignment: CDR1 MNHNY and CDR2 SVGAGI (reference sequence). The CDR3 loop spans 13 amino acids. The V end lost 1 base, the J end lost 3 bases, and 7 bases lay between the germline ends. This CDR3 reads CASSYLAHYEQYF. CDR3 bases: TGTGCCAGCAGTTACTTGGCGCACTACGAGCAGTACTTC.